The TCR beta chain under discussion was sequenced for a study of T cell changes during pregnancy in multiple sclerosis. This clone occurred once. Measured with immunoSEQ multiplex PCR; TCRdb has only the in-frame clones, and not every one. In the table there are about 61,000 clones, about 87% of which are singletons. The CDR3 runs to 15 residues. Germline V gene lookup returns CDR1 SGHDT and CDR2 YYEEEE. V lost 5 bases and J lost 4; bases outside the gene matches: 12. This receptor was obtained from a female donor in good health, enrolled as a control in a pregnancy study. The chain is built from TRBV5-6 and TRBJ2-7, with 7 bases that match TRBD2. Here the sequenced sample was peripheral blood, taken in the first trimester of pregnancy. CDR3 sequence: CASRSRPAGKYEQYF. CDR3 DNA sequence: TGTGCCAGCAGGTCGCGTCCAGCGGGGAAGTACGAGCAGTACTTC.